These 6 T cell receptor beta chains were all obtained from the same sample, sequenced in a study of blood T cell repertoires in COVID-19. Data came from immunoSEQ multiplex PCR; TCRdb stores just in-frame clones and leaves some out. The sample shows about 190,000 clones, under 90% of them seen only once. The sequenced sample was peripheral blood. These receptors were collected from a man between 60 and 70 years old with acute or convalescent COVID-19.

The CDR3 here is CASSVTSGGYNEQFF. DNA of the CDR3: TGTGCCAGCAGTGTGACTAGCGGGGGGTACAATGAGCAGTTCTTC. The chain recombines TRBV2 with TRBJ2-1; TRBD2 aligns across 13 bases. Germline CDR1 is SNHLY and CDR2 is FYNNEI. This CDR3 spans 15 amino acids. J was trimmed by 4 bases and V by 4 bases; bases with no gene match: 1.

CDR3 in amino acids: CASSQPGTAAFF. The CDR3 bases are TGTGCCAGCAGCCAACCCGGGACAGCAGCTTTCTTT. The rearrangement links TRBV14 to TRBJ1-1; TRBD1 matches 7 bases. V shed 2 bases and J 10 bases; nucleotides not matched to a gene: 4. The CDR3 totals 12 residues. CDR1 is SGHDN and CDR2 is FVKESK in the germline V gene.

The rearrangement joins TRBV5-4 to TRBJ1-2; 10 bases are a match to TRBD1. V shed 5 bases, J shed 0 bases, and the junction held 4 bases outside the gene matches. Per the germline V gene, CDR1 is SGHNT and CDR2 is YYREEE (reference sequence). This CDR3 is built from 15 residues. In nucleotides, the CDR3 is TGTGCCAGCAGACCTGGACAGGGGGCTAACTATGGCTACACCTTC. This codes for CASRPGQGANYGYTF.

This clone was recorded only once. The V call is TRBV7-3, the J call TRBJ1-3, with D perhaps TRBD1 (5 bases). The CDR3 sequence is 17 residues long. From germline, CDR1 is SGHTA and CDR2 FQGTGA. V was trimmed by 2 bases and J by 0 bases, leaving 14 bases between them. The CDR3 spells CASSLGPRGSSGNTIYF. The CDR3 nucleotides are TGTGCCAGCAGCTTAGGGCCCCGGGGGTCCTCTGGAAACACCATATATTTT.

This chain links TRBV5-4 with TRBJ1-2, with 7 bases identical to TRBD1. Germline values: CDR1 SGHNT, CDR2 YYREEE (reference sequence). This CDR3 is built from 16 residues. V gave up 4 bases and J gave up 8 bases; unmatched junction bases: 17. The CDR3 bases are TGTGCCAGCAGCCCCGCACCTACAGACAGGGAGTACGGCTACACCTTC. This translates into CASSPAPTDREYGYTF. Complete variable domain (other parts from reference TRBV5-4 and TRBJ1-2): ETGVTQSPTHLIKTRGQQVTLRCSSQSGHNTVSWYQQALGQGPQFIFQYYREEENGRGNFPPRFSGLQFPNYSSELNVNALELDDSALYLCASSPAPTDREYGYTFGSGTRLTVV.

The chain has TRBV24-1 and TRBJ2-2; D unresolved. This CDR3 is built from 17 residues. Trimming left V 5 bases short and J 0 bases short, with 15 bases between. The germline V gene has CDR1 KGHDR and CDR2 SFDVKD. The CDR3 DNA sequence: TGTGCCACCAGTGTTGGTGGCACTACCTCGAACACCGGGGAGCTGTTTTTT. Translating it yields CATSVGGTTSNTGELFF.